The next 24 T cell receptor beta chains were all read from a single sample in a study of T cell repertoires in cytomegalovirus infection. TCRdb re-called the reads with MiXCR, one entry per CDR3 protein. The sample has 150,000 to 200,000 distinct CDR3 sequences, approximately 15% seen once. The sample comprised PBMCs. The receptors stem from a human donor in good health (CMV status not recorded). Some clones in this sample may be carry-over from other donors' samples.

This clonotype came up many times. The gene calls are TRBV25-1 and TRBJ2-2, with unresolved D. CDR1 is MGHDK and CDR2 is SYGVNS in the germline V gene. This CDR3 spans 15 amino acids. Trimming removed 4 bases from V and 1 base from J, with 10 bases in between. CDR3 protein: CASSAVLQNTGELFF. For the CDR3, the DNA is TGTGCCAGCAGTGCGGTTCTTCAGAACACCGGGGAGCTGTTTTTT.

This clonotype appeared many times. The rearrangement uses TRBV7-9 and TRBJ2-3; weak D call: TRBD2 (6 bases). The CDR3 totals 14 residues. Per germline, CDR1 SEHNR and CDR2 FQNEAQ (reference sequence). V lost 5 bases, J lost 7 bases, and 16 bases lay in between. CDR3 region: CASSTAGSTHTQYF. The CDR3 DNA reads as TGTGCCAGCAGCACAGCGGGTAGCACGCATACGCAGTATTTT.

This clonotype was counted only a few times. The rearrangement links TRBV10-3 to TRBJ2-7; 8 bases map to TRBD1. Germline lookup yields CDR1 ENHRY and CDR2 SYGVKD. This CDR3 contains 12 residues. V lost 7 bases, J lost 7 bases, and 6 bases stayed unmatched. CDR3 sequence reads: CAIKDRVAEQYF. The DNA of the CDR3 is TGTGCCATCAAGGACAGGGTGGCAGAGCAGTACTTC.

This clonotype turned up a few times. The chain couples TRBV4-1 to TRBJ1-1; no clear D. Germline V gene sequence: CDR1 MGHRA, CDR2 YSYEKL. The CDR3 totals 14 residues. The V gene lost 1 base and the J gene lost 5 bases, with 11 bases spanning the gap. CDR3 protein: CASSQVVSWTEAFF. As DNA, the CDR3 is TGCGCCAGCAGCCAAGTGGTATCGTGGACTGAAGCTTTCTTT.

V and J are TRBV14 and TRBJ1-2; D gene ambiguous. Trimming removed 0 bases at V and 4 bases at J, with 9 bases between. The CDR3 is 14 amino acids. Germline V CDR1 and CDR2: SGHDN, FVKESK. The CDR3 here is CASSQDLLGYGYTF. The CDR3 DNA sequence: TGTGCCAGCAGCCAAGATCTTTTGGGCTATGGCTACACCTTC.

This chain links TRBV2 with TRBJ1-5, with TRBD1 as a possible D gene (5 bases). The CDR3 sequence is 16 residues long. Trimming shortened V by 1 base and J by 0 bases, and 10 bases separated the two germline ends. Germline assignment: CDR1 SNHLY and CDR2 FYNNEI. Written as DNA, the CDR3 is TGTGCCAGCAGTGAAGTTGGGGGGATTAGCAATCAGCCCCAGCATTTT. Translation gives CASSEVGGISNQPQHF.

This chain uses TRBV12-3 or TRBV12-4 with TRBJ2-3; 10 bases align to TRBD2. With V trimmed by 2 bases and J by 6 bases, 8 bases remained unmatched. CDR3 length: 16 residues. The CDR3 spells CASSLTSGVGGDTQYF. For the CDR3, the DNA is TGTGCCAGCAGTTTAACTAGCGGGGTTGGGGGGGATACGCAGTATTTT.

This clonotype was seen repeatedly, ten times or more. In nucleotides, the CDR3 is TGCGCCAGCAGTGCCGGGACAGGGAGTATCACAGATACGCAGTATTTT. Amino acid sequence: CASSAGTGSITDTQYF. The chain joins TRBV10-1 to TRBJ2-3; 9 bases map to TRBD1. This CDR3 region has 16 residues. Germline CDR1 and CDR2: WNHNN and SYGVQD (reference sequence). After removal of 4 bases from V and 2 bases from J, the junction contained 7 bases not matched to a gene.

This clonotype was detected ten times or more. The J gene is TRBJ2-5, the V gene TRBV7-2, with TRBD2 matching over 10 bases. Trimming cost V 5 bases and J 5 bases; bases outside gene matches: 8. The CDR3 contains 15 residues. CDR1 and CDR2 from the germline V gene are SGHTA and FQGNSA. The CDR3 nucleotides are TGTGCCAGCAGCCCCACTAGCGGGATTAGGGAGACCCAGTACTTC. This gives the protein CASSPTSGIRETQYF.

This chain joins TRBV6-2 or TRBV6-3 and TRBJ2-7; D ambiguous. The germline gives CDR1 MNHEY, CDR2 SVGEGT. The CDR3 length is 12 residues. V lost 1 base and J 6 bases, leaving 7 bases between the germline ends. The CDR3 protein is CASSYFIGEQYF. The DNA of the CDR3 is TGTGCCAGCAGTTACTTTATCGGCGAGCAGTACTTC.

This clonotype has just a few counts. This sequence joins TRBV6-4 and TRBJ1-1, with TRBD1 matching 8 bases. Germline CDR1 reads MRHNA; CDR2 reads SNTAGT. The CDR3 loop spans 14 amino acids. Trimming removed 4 bases from V and 7 bases from J; junction bases left unmatched: 8. CDR3 region: CASSGTGRTREAFF. For the CDR3, the DNA is TGTGCCAGCAGTGGGACAGGGAGGACGCGTGAAGCTTTCTTT.

This clonotype was seen repeatedly, ten times or more. This sequence joins TRBV6-1 and TRBJ2-7, with TRBD1 matching over 9 bases. V dropped 4 bases and J dropped 2; count of bases not matched to a gene: 9. Germline V gene data show CDR1 as MNHNS and CDR2 as SASEGT. The CDR3 sequence is 16 residues long. CDR3 in DNA: TGTGCCAGCAGTGTAATTGGACAGGGGTTCCCCTACGAGCAGTACTTC. It is translated as CASSVIGQGFPYEQYF.

This chain links TRBV14 with TRBJ1-6; D uncertain. Germline CDR1 is SGHDN and CDR2 is FVKESK. CDR3 length: 14 amino acids. Trimming left V 0 bases short and J 7 bases short, with 7 bases between. The CDR3 spells CASSQETDNSPLHF. The CDR3 nucleotides are TGTGCCAGCAGCCAAGAAACAGACAATTCACCCCTCCACTTT.

This clonotype was counted at least ten times. The chain joins TRBV27 to TRBJ2-1, with 12 positions matching TRBD2. CDR3 size: 16 residues. V dropped 6 bases and J dropped 3; count of bases not matched to a gene: 6. From germline, CDR1 is MNHEY and CDR2 SMNVEV (reference sequence). The CDR3 nucleotides are TGTGCCAGCAGACTACGGACTAGCGGGAACTACAATGAGCAGTTCTTC. This gives the protein CASRLRTSGNYNEQFF.

This rearrangement joins TRBV11-2 to TRBJ1-4, with 9 positions matching TRBD1. Per the germline V gene, CDR1 is SGHAT and CDR2 is FQNNGV. There are 15 residues in the CDR3. The junction had 9 bases not matched to a gene; V was cut back by 5 bases and J by 8 bases. The CDR3 loop is CASSIQGAQREKLFF. The DNA for the CDR3 is TGTGCCAGCAGCATACAGGGGGCGCAACGGGAAAAACTGTTTTTT.

V usage is TRBV19 and J usage is TRBJ1-5; 7 bases match TRBD1. The V and J ends lost 7 bases and 3 bases, in that order; junction bases with no gene match: 9. There are 15 residues in the CDR3. Germline CDR1 LNHDA, CDR2 SQIVND (reference sequence). CDR3 residues: CASNLGQTPNQPQHF. The CDR3 nucleotides read TGTGCCAGTAACTTGGGACAGACCCCCAATCAGCCCCAGCATTTT.

This clonotype was observed at least ten times. The chain couples TRBV12-3 or TRBV12-4 to TRBJ1-1; TRBD1 agrees at 9 bases. The trim removed 5 bases at V and 5 bases at J, leaving 9 bases unmatched. This CDR3 comprises 15 residues. CDR3 in amino acids: CASSAGQGRRTEAFF. CDR3 bases: TGTGCCAGCAGTGCGGGACAGGGAAGAAGAACTGAAGCTTTCTTT.

This clonotype was recorded many times. The chain links TRBV11-2 to TRBJ1-1; D remains unclear. Germline loops: CDR1 SGHAT, CDR2 FQNNGV. The CDR3 is 12 residues long. V lost 2 bases and J lost 4, with 5 bases in between. DNA of the CDR3: TGTGCCAGCAGCTTACCGGGCACTGAAGCTTTCTTT. As protein: CASSLPGTEAFF.

This clonotype appeared a few times. The chain recombines TRBV29-1 with TRBJ1-1; the D is unclear. Trimming removed 7 bases from V and 5 bases from J, with 17 bases in between. The CDR3 consists of 13 residues. Looked up from germline, CDR1 is SQVTM and CDR2 is ANQGSEA. For the CDR3, the DNA is TGCAGCGCCCAAGATTTTGGAGGGACTGAAGCTTTCTTT. Its protein is CSAQDFGGTEAFF.

This clonotype appeared a few times. The chain couples TRBV11-2 to TRBJ2-1, with unresolved D. V gave up 1 base and J gave up 12 bases, with 10 bases separating them. CDR1 is SGHAT, CDR2 FQNNGV, per germline. This CDR3 is built from 12 residues. CDR3 amino acids: CASSLGSISQFF. In DNA form, the CDR3 reads TGTGCCAGCAGCTTAGGGTCAATTTCGCAGTTCTTC.

V is TRBV7-3 and J is TRBJ2-5, with TRBD2 as a possible D gene (6 bases). Germline-derived CDR1 and CDR2 are SGHTA and FQGTGA. V lost 5 bases and J 5 bases, leaving 18 bases between the germline ends. This CDR3 is 15 amino acids long. CDR3 protein: CASSLTRGAGETQYF. The CDR3 nucleotides read TGTGCCAGCAGCCTTACCCGCGGGGCGGGGGAGACCCAGTACTTC.

In its sample, this clonotype was seen a few times. J is TRBJ2-7 and V is TRBV20-1; weak D call: TRBD1 (6 bases). The CDR3 runs 14 residues. Germline CDR1 reads DFQATT; CDR2 reads SNEGSKA (reference sequence). V was clipped by 0 bases and J by 4 bases, with 13 bases between them. For the CDR3, the DNA is TGCAGTGCTAGAGATCCTCGGACAGCTTACGAGCAGTACTTC. It encodes CSARDPRTAYEQYF.

The chain employs TRBV28 and TRBJ2-3; the match to TRBD2 covers 10 bases. The V and J ends lost 4 bases and 1 base, in that order; junction bases with no gene match: 23. The length of the CDR3 is 22 residues. Germline CDR1 and CDR2: MDHEN and SYDVKM. CDR3 DNA: TGTGCCAGCAGTTCGAGGCTTAGAAAACTAGCGGGGAACGGCGGGGGCACAGATACGCAGTATTTT. Its translation is CASSSRLRKLAGNGGGTDTQYF.

This clonotype was counted at least ten times. CDR3 amino acids: CASRPTTGATQYF. CDR3 in DNA: TGTGCCAGCAGACCGACAACAGGGGCGACCCAGTACTTC. This chain connects TRBV12-3 or TRBV12-4 to TRBJ2-5, with 7 bases fitting TRBD1. J gave up 7 bases and V 6 bases, and 8 bases lay outside the gene matches. The CDR3 sequence is 13 residues long.